One sample yielded the 8 T cell receptor beta chains listed below, sequenced in a study of blood T cell repertoires in COVID-19. Libraries were prepared by immunoSEQ multiplex PCR; TCRdb keeps only in-frame clonotypes and omits some of them. Counted here are some 530,000 clones, 88% occurring once; the ten biggest clones make up roughly 8.5%. The sequenced material came from PBMCs or T cells enriched from blood (not recorded which). These receptors were obtained from a woman in her sixties or seventies who had recovered from COVID-19.

CDR3 loop: CASSFSQASSYEQYF. The CDR3 DNA sequence: TGTGCCAGCAGTTTCTCCCAGGCGTCCTCCTACGAGCAGTACTTC. The rearrangement uses TRBV28 and TRBJ2-7; D is uncertain. V dropped 3 bases and J dropped 0 bases, with 12 bases sitting between them. This CDR3 region has 15 residues. CDR1 MDHEN and CDR2 SYDVKM come from the germline V gene.

The V gene is TRBV4-1, the J gene TRBJ1-2; tentatively, D is TRBD1 (5 bases). CDR1 MGHRA and CDR2 YSYEKL come from the germline V gene. The CDR3 extends over 15 amino acids. The V end lost 0 bases, the J end lost 2 bases, and 10 bases lay between the germline ends. CDR3 sequence reads: CASSQDRGENYGYTF. CDR3 bases: TGCGCCAGCAGCCAAGATCGGGGGGAGAACTATGGCTACACCTTC.

The chain has TRBV9 and TRBJ2-3, with 9 bases lining up with TRBD2. CDR1 is SGDLS, CDR2 YYNGEE, per germline. The V and J ends lost 0 bases and 5 bases, in that order; junction bases with no gene match: 10. This CDR3 is built from 17 residues. The CDR3 region is CASSVAFQRGEGDTQYF. The DNA for the CDR3 is TGTGCCAGCAGCGTAGCTTTCCAGCGGGGGGAAGGAGATACGCAGTATTTT.

This chain links TRBV10-3 with TRBJ2-2; tentatively, D is TRBD1 (6 bases). V shed 7 bases and J shed 0 bases, with 12 bases lying between them. Germline V gene data show CDR1 as ENHRY and CDR2 as SYGVKD. The CDR3 loop spans 15 amino acids. For the CDR3, the DNA is TGTGCCATCAATCAGGGGATACCGAACACCGGGGAGCTGTTTTTT. The encoded protein is CAINQGIPNTGELFF.

This sequence joins TRBV5-4 and TRBJ2-1; TRBD2 matches at 13 bases. J was trimmed by 4 bases and V by 0 bases; bases with no gene match: 1. This CDR3 has 16 amino acids. Germline loops: CDR1 SGHNT, CDR2 YYREEE (reference sequence). The CDR3 DNA reads TGTGCCAGCAGCTTGGGACTAGCGGGGGGATACAATGAGCAGTTCTTC. It encodes CASSLGLAGGYNEQFF. Combining the CDR3 with reference TRBV5-4 and TRBJ2-1 gives the whole variable domain ETGVTQSPTHLIKTRGQQVTLRCSSQSGHNTVSWYQQALGQGPQFIFQYYREEENGRGNFPPRFSGLQFPNYSSELNVNALELDDSALYLCASSLGLAGGYNEQFFGPGTRLTVL.

V and J are TRBV5-5 and TRBJ2-2; maybe TRBD1 (8 bases). The germline V and J ends were trimmed by 1 base and 5 bases, with 18 bases remaining between them. The V gene's germline CDR1 is SGHKS and CDR2 YYEKEE (reference sequence). The CDR3 runs 17 residues. CDR3 in DNA: TGTGCCAGCAGCTTGTGGGGGGGACAGGTCCCTACCGGGGAGCTGTTTTTT. This codes for CASSLWGGQVPTGELFF.

The rearrangement uses TRBV18 and TRBJ1-1, with D tentatively TRBD1 (6 bases). Germline CDR1 reads KGHSH; CDR2 reads LQKENI. The V gene lost 5 bases and the J gene lost 7 bases, with 11 bases spanning the gap. The CDR3 runs to 12 residues. The CDR3 spells CASSTGHREAFF. The CDR3 nucleotides are TGTGCCAGCTCAACAGGGCACCGTGAAGCTTTCTTT.

The chain employs TRBV9 and TRBJ2-4; maybe TRBD1 (6 bases). Trimming took 3 bases from V and 1 from J, leaving 20 bases between them. Germline CDR1 and CDR2: SGDLS and YYNGEE. The CDR3 loop spans 18 amino acids. The CDR3 nucleotides read TGTGCCAGCAGCGCCGGGACAAGTTCACAGGAGGCCAAAAACATTCAGTACTTC. This codes for CASSAGTSSQEAKNIQYF. The variable domain in full, with the rest retrieved from reference TRBV9 and TRBJ2-4, is DSGVTQTPKHLITATGQRVTLRCSPRSGDLSVYWYQQSLDQGLQFLIQYYNGEERAKGNILERFSAQQFPDLHSELNLSSLELGDSALYFCASSAGTSSQEAKNIQYFGAGTRLSVL.